The 28 T cell receptor beta chains reported below all come from one sample, sequenced in a study of T cells in Graves' hyperthyroidism and ophthalmopathy. From RNA transcripts, TCR beta CDR3 regions were amplified. HTBI primers were the set used in a first-round RT-PCR of the TCR CDR3. TCRdb fed the multiplex PCR reads into MiXCR, producing one record per CDR3 protein. Here the sample spans approximately 330,000 distinct CDR3 sequences, around 15% being singletons. Sample: blood. These receptors were collected from a woman in her forties with Graves' ophthalmopathy.

Ten or more counts support this clonotype. This chain connects TRBV3-1 to TRBJ2-5, with 9 nucleotides matching TRBD2. V lost 4 bases, J lost 7 bases, and 10 bases stayed unmatched. The germline V gene encodes CDR1 LGHDT and CDR2 YNNKEL (reference sequence). The CDR3 is made up of 15 amino acids. The CDR3 nucleotides read TGTGCCAGCAGCCTCAGACTAGCGGCCCGAGGGACCCAGTACTTC. It yields the protein CASSLRLAARGTQYF.

This clonotype was found many times. V and J are TRBV7-8 and TRBJ2-5; D remains ambiguous. Germline CDR1 reads SGHVS; CDR2 reads FQNEAQ. This CDR3 region has 16 residues. Deletions cut 1 base from V and 1 base from J, with 13 bases between. The CDR3 spells CASSLEFGSAQETQYF. DNA for the CDR3: TGTGCCAGCAGCTTAGAGTTCGGGTCAGCCCAAGAGACCCAGTACTTC.

This clonotype was counted only a few times. The chain combines TRBV5-1 with TRBJ2-3; perhaps D is TRBD1 or TRBD2 (5 bases each). The CDR3 loop spans 14 amino acids. Germline V gene lookup returns CDR1 SGHRS and CDR2 YFSETQ. The V gene lost 4 bases and the J gene lost 9 bases, with 18 bases spanning the gap. CDR3 sequence (DNA): TGCGCCAGCAGCAAAGGAGGTGGGGACGTGACGCAGTATTTT. Its translation is CASSKGGGDVTQYF.

Many counts were recorded for this clonotype. This chain connects TRBV7-2 to TRBJ1-4; D not resolved. Trimming removed 5 bases at V and 8 bases at J, with 9 bases between. The CDR3 extends over 12 amino acids. Germline CDR1 is SGHTA and CDR2 is FQGNSA. Written as DNA, the CDR3 is TGTGCCAGCAGCCCGGATGGAGAAAAACTGTTTTTT. Residues: CASSPDGEKLFF.

This clonotype occurred a few times. The V gene is TRBV5-5, the J gene TRBJ2-3; 14 bases are a match to TRBD2. Per germline, CDR1 SGHKS and CDR2 YYEKEE (reference sequence). This CDR3 comprises 18 residues. J was trimmed by 0 bases and V by 3 bases; bases with no gene match: 6. The CDR3 loop is CASSWRTSGGISTDTQYF. CDR3 in DNA: TGTGCCAGCAGCTGGAGGACTAGCGGGGGGATTAGCACAGATACGCAGTATTTT.

The chain uses TRBV11-3 and TRBJ2-4; D gene unclear. V dropped 4 bases and J dropped 6 bases, with 19 bases sitting between them. Germline lookup yields CDR1 SGHNT and CDR2 YENEEA. The CDR3 runs 16 residues. The CDR3: CASSSPSPSRRNIQYF. CDR3 bases: TGTGCCAGCAGCTCACCCTCTCCGAGCCGTAGAAACATTCAGTACTTC.

This clonotype was picked up many times. This chain links TRBV6-1 with TRBJ2-2, with D tentatively TRBD1 (6 bases). CDR3 length: 14 residues. V was pared by 8 bases and J by 1 base, with 11 bases between. Looked up from germline, CDR1 is MNHNS and CDR2 is SASEGT. The CDR3 is CASQTGLNTGELFF. CDR3 in DNA: TGTGCCAGCCAGACAGGATTGAACACCGGGGAGCTGTTTTTT.

At least ten counts were recorded for this clonotype. The V call is TRBV6-1, the J call TRBJ1-2; D unclear. V lost 6 bases to trimming and J lost 4 bases, with 12 bases between them. Germline CDR1 reads MNHNS; CDR2 reads SASEGT. The CDR3 has 13 residues. The CDR3 here is CASSLNPGYGYTF. CDR3 nucleotides: TGTGCCAGCAGCCTCAACCCAGGCTATGGCTACACCTTC.

The gene calls are TRBV30 and TRBJ2-3; D is unclear. V gave up 3 bases and J gave up 6 bases, with 10 bases separating them. Germline loops: CDR1 GTSNPN, CDR2 SVGIG (reference sequence). The CDR3 consists of 12 residues. CDR3 sequence: CAWRGSGDTQYF. CDR3 DNA: TGTGCCTGGAGGGGTTCGGGCGATACGCAGTATTTT. Based on the CDR3 plus reference TRBV30 and TRBJ2-3, the full variable domain is SQTIHQWPATLVQPVGSPLSLECTVEGTSNPNLYWYRQAAGRGLQLLFYSVGIGQISSEVPQNLSASRPQDRQFILSSKKLLLSDSGFYLCAWRGSGDTQYFGPGTRLTVL.

This clonotype was counted only a few times. This chain connects TRBV6-5 to TRBJ2-7; the D gene is possibly TRBD2 (6 bases). V was cut by 0 bases and J by 6 bases, with 12 bases left in between. The CDR3 has 14 residues. Per the germline V gene, CDR1 is MNHEY and CDR2 is SVGAGI. This CDR3 reads CASSYSRGDSEQYF. CDR3 nucleotides: TGTGCCAGCAGTTACTCGAGAGGGGACTCCGAGCAGTACTTC.

This clonotype was observed a handful of times. The V and J genes are TRBV30 and TRBJ1-5; the D gene is possibly TRBD1 (6 bases). The CDR3 spans 14 residues. V was shortened by 2 bases and J by 9 bases, with 17 bases between the two germline ends. Germline assignment: CDR1 GTSNPN and CDR2 SVGIG (reference sequence). In DNA form, the CDR3 reads TGTGCCTGGAGTTCGTTCCAGGGGCCAGGGCCCCAGCATTTT. Translating it yields CAWSSFQGPGPQHF.

This clonotype has a count of ten or more. This chain uses TRBV12-3 or TRBV12-4 with TRBJ2-2; D gene ambiguous. Trimming left V 0 bases short and J 5 bases short, with 4 bases between. The CDR3 is made up of 13 amino acids. The DNA of the CDR3 is TGTGCCAGCAGTTTAGCGGGGACCGGGGAGCTGTTTTTT. Residues: CASSLAGTGELFF.

This clonotype was observed at least ten times. This chain uses TRBV29-1 with TRBJ1-1; D is unclear. Trimming cost V 3 bases and J 5 bases, with 7 bases left between them. This CDR3 is built from 11 residues. Germline assignment: CDR1 SQVTM and CDR2 ANQGSEA. The CDR3 region has the DNA TGCAGCGTTGATCGAAAGACTGAAGCTTTCTTT. Its translation is CSVDRKTEAFF. The whole variable domain, remainder taken from reference TRBV29-1 and TRBJ1-1, is SAVISQKPSRDICQRGTSLTIQCQVDSQVTMMFWYRQQPGQSLTLIATANQGSEATYESGFVIDKFPISRPNLTFSTLTVSNMSPEDSSIYLCSVDRKTEAFFGQGTRLTVV.

The V call is TRBV20-1, the J call TRBJ2-1; D is tentatively TRBD1 or TRBD2 (5 bases each). The CDR3 is 17 residues long. V was clipped by 2 bases and J by 1 base, with 18 bases between them. Germline CDR1 and CDR2: DFQATT and SNEGSKA (reference sequence). The CDR3 DNA reads as TGCAGTGCTAGATCCCTCCCCGGGGCAAAATCCTACAATGAGCAGTTCTTC. Protein: CSARSLPGAKSYNEQFF.

This chain uses TRBV5-4 with TRBJ2-4; D gene unclear. With 1 base removed from V and 1 base from J, the gap between germline ends came to 9 bases. Germline CDR1 and CDR2: SGHNT and YYREEE (reference sequence). The CDR3 is 15 amino acids. CDR3 sequence: CASSLHRVAKNIQYF. The CDR3 coding sequence is TGTGCCAGCAGCTTGCACCGAGTGGCCAAAAACATTCAGTACTTC.

The table lists this clonotype with many counts. The J gene is TRBJ2-5, the V gene TRBV28, with 8 bases identical to TRBD1. The J segment lost 6 bases and the V segment lost 6 bases, leaving 15 bases of the junction unmatched. The CDR3 runs 16 residues. Germline V lookup: CDR1 MDHEN, CDR2 SYDVKM. This CDR3 is CASRSASGGGLKTQYF. CDR3 in DNA: TGTGCCAGCAGGTCGGCGTCAGGGGGCGGTTTAAAGACCCAGTACTTC.

The CDR3 reads CASSQEWSPDTQYF. The CDR3 bases are TGCGCCAGCAGCCAAGAATGGAGCCCAGATACGCAGTATTTT. The chain joins TRBV4-1 to TRBJ2-3, with unresolved D. Germline V CDR1 and CDR2: MGHRA, YSYEKL. V dropped 0 bases and J dropped 4 bases, with 8 bases sitting between them. This CDR3 has 14 amino acids.

V usage is TRBV19 and J usage is TRBJ2-1; D perhaps matches TRBD2 (5 bases). This CDR3 has 15 residues. CDR1 LNHDA and CDR2 SQIVND come from the germline V gene (reference sequence). Trimming took off 6 bases at V and 10 bases at J, with 22 bases between the two ends. CDR3 sequence (DNA): TGTGCCAGTAGCAATGCGGCGGGCCATATTAAAGAGCAGTTCTTC. Its translation: CASSNAAGHIKEQFF.

This clonotype was found many times. The V gene is TRBV2, the J gene TRBJ1-1; D perhaps matches TRBD1 (5 bases). The CDR3 covers 13 residues. Between the trimmed V and J ends, which lost 6 bases and 5 bases, there was a span of 13 bases. Germline V gene lookup returns CDR1 SNHLY and CDR2 FYNNEI. CDR3: CASRGELWTEAFF. The CDR3 DNA reads TGTGCCAGCAGAGGGGAGTTATGGACTGAAGCTTTCTTT.

This clonotype was observed a few times. The chain couples TRBV2 to TRBJ1-2; tentatively, D is TRBD1 (6 bases). Per germline, CDR1 SNHLY and CDR2 FYNNEI. CDR3 length equals 15 residues. V dropped 4 bases and J dropped 6 bases, with 18 bases sitting between them. CDR3 sequence (DNA): TGTGCCAGCAGTGCTGGATCGGGGGGCTTCAATGGCTACACCTTC. This sequence encodes CASSAGSGGFNGYTF.

In its sample, this clonotype was seen many times. The chain combines TRBV12-3 or TRBV12-4 with TRBJ1-4, with D unresolved. Trimming shortened V by 5 bases and J by 1 base, and 14 bases separated the two germline ends. There are 16 residues in the CDR3. CDR3 sequence (DNA): TGTGCCAGCAGTCCTAATTTTAGTGGAACTAATGAAAAACTGTTTTTT. Its translation is CASSPNFSGTNEKLFF.

This clonotype was seen at least ten times. The chain uses TRBV11-3 and TRBJ1-1; no clear D. This CDR3 has 12 residues. V lost 1 base and J lost 4, with 4 bases in between. Germline CDR1 and CDR2: SGHNT and YENEEA. The DNA for the CDR3 is TGTGCCAGCAGCTTAGTGTTCACTGAAGCTTTCTTT. Translation gives CASSLVFTEAFF.

The table lists this clonotype with a few counts. The J gene is TRBJ2-7, the V gene TRBV27; D might be TRBD1 (6 bases). Germline-derived CDR1 and CDR2 are MNHEY and SMNVEV (reference sequence). The CDR3 runs to 16 residues. V gave up 3 bases and J gave up 2 bases, with 17 bases separating them. The chain's CDR3 is CASSFDMRGFPYEQYF. The CDR3 DNA follows: TGTGCCAGCAGTTTTGACATGAGGGGGTTCCCCTACGAGCAGTACTTC.

There are many counts of this clonotype. The chain links TRBV10-3 to TRBJ1-5, with TRBD1 identical over 9 bases. The CDR3 spans 17 residues. The germline V gene has CDR1 ENHRY and CDR2 SYGVKD. Trimming took 3 bases from V and 5 from J; bases not matched to a gene: 11. The CDR3 DNA follows: TGTGCCATCAGTGAACCCGGGACAGGGAGGGGGGATCAGCCCCAGCATTTT. Amino acid sequence: CAISEPGTGRGDQPQHF.

The chain couples TRBV5-1 to TRBJ2-3, with TRBD2 matching over 10 bases. Germline loops: CDR1 SGHRS, CDR2 YFSETQ. The J segment lost 2 bases and the V segment lost 1 base, leaving 4 bases of the junction unmatched. The CDR3 is 16 residues long. Written as DNA, the CDR3 is TGCGCCAGCAGCTTGACTAGCGGGGAATACACAGATACGCAGTATTTT. Encoded protein: CASSLTSGEYTDTQYF.

V gene TRBV5-1 combines with J gene TRBJ1-6, with a tentative D call TRBD1 (5 bases). V was trimmed by 2 bases and J by 8 bases, leaving 14 bases between them. Germline-derived CDR1 and CDR2 are SGHRS and YFSETQ. The CDR3 contains 15 residues. The CDR3 DNA reads TGCGCCAGCAGCTTATCCGGGGGTGTGGATTCACCCCTCCACTTT. Protein: CASSLSGGVDSPLHF.

This clonotype was detected a few times. In DNA form, the CDR3 reads TGTGCCAGCAGCCTCCGTCCAGCGGGAGGCCCTAACACCGGGGAGCTGTTTTTT. This encodes CASSLRPAGGPNTGELFF. The chain employs TRBV7-2 and TRBJ2-2; 9 bases map to TRBD2. V dropped 5 bases and J dropped 2; count of bases not matched to a gene: 12. CDR1 and CDR2 (germline): SGHTA, FQGNSA. The CDR3 sequence is 18 residues long.

This clonotype was seen only a few times. This may be a read error: a much more frequent sequence differs by one nucleotide. The chain recombines TRBV2 with TRBJ2-3; TRBD2 might be the D (6 bases). Germline loops: CDR1 SNHLY, CDR2 FYNNEI. Deletions cut 6 bases from V and 3 bases from J, with 19 bases between. The CDR3 sequence is 16 residues long. The CDR3 nucleotides read TGTGCCAGCAGGTCCCAGGCGGGATGTTCTACAGATACGCAGTATTTT. Translated: CASRSQAGCSTDTQYF.